This T cell receptor (beta chain) comes out of a study of cytomegalovirus exposure and HLA in healthy donors (dated by TCRdb to 2017 to 2019). Concerning the study at large: An earlier analysis of roughly 500 of the donors reported approximately 290 Gb of sequence data and around 110 million unique TCR beta sequences from around 200 million T cells. An early release that covered about 640 HLA-typed donors contained approximately 300 gigabases of sequencing data and around 80 million unique TCR sequences. The genetic ancestry cluster associated with self-reported Caucasian donors included 70% to 85% of the 300 to 400 genotyped donors. The study aimed to test whether cataloging public T cell receptors could reveal signatures of past pathogen exposure. Using immunosequencing, the study profiled T cell repertoires from around 670 subjects and related those repertoires to cytomegalovirus serostatus. Along with the approximately 700-subject first cohort, a separate validation cohort of over 90 different subjects was used. To predict cytomegalovirus infection status, the study brought together high-throughput TCR immunosequencing, statistical association of individual TCRs with disease status, and machine learning. A later analysis re-examined previously published TCR beta repertoires from just over 650 donors and added high-resolution HLA genotyping to investigate patterns of TCR occurrence. Rather than drawing on any new phenotypic data, the later analysis identified candidate immune exposures from TCR beta sequences and the way those sequences occurred across donors. An earlier analysis of nearly 600 of the donors applied high-throughput TCR beta sequencing to assess whether each TCR beta V gene segment acted as functional or pseudogenic. Alongside the repertoire data, information on donor age, sex, ethnicity and CMV serostatus was compiled. A later genetic analysis used genome-wide SNP genotypes for about 65% of the roughly 670 donors, treating that subset as a discovery cohort. Every discovery cohort repertoire had been produced on one sequencing platform. HLA typing included class I and class II loci at four-digit resolution. The number of donors typed differed by locus, with roughly 629-640 for A, B, C, DRB1 and DQB1, more than 500 for DQA1, nearly 610 for DPA1, and around 430 for DPB1. Because of strong linkage in the cohort, a handful of DR-DQ haplotypes were treated as single units for association and clustering. Among about 410 genotyped donors of the cohort, an average of approximately 240,000 unique TCR beta nucleotide sequences was sequenced per donor, of which approximately 19% were non-productive.

Details on this clone: Its antigen remains unidentified. No base quality values were provided; no much bigger clone lies one nucleotide off.

In total, roughly 670 healthy bone marrow donors made up the cohort. At the time of sampling, every cohort member was nominally healthy, though immune exposures that went unrecorded were likely present. The donor tested CMV seronegative and was one of the 352 seronegative cohort members. A peripheral blood sample was collected from each donor, and TCR beta sequencing was performed on peripheral blood mononuclear cells. Genomic DNA was extracted from the blood cell samples with the Qiagen DNeasy Blood Extraction Kit. Library method: the immunoSEQ multiplex PCR assay. For the multiplex PCR, a mixture combining 60 forward primers for TCR Vbeta segments and 13 reverse primers for TCR Jbeta segments was used. The CDR3 region of rearranged TCR beta genes was amplified from genomic DNA with a multiplex PCR assay. Amplified TCR beta libraries were sequenced as 87-base-pair reads on the Illumina HiSeq System. As for how the authors treated the data: In a later analysis, around 80 million unique TCR beta chains were counted across the approximately 640 repertoires, and roughly 11 million of these chains were shared by at least two donors. A nearest-neighbor algorithm error-corrected the raw reads and collapsed the reads into unique sequences, merging closely related sequences to remove PCR and sequencing errors. V, D and J gene segments were assigned by aligning CDR3 sequences to IMGT reference sequences. Each retained sequence needed at least a six-nucleotide match to both a V gene segment and a J gene segment. Rearrangements were called productive when the CDR3 lacked stop codons and stayed in frame with V and J; all others were non-productive. Following IMGT convention, CDR3 was defined as the stretch from the second conserved V-encoded cysteine to the conserved J-encoded phenylalanine. Sequences without an unambiguous match to a single V gene segment were excluded from the earlier analysis of 450 to 750 of the donors. An earlier analysis of 587 of the donors classified V segments as functional when productive rearrangements were above 56.7% and as segregating when the standard deviation between donors was above 5%. A statistical classification framework was developed to diagnose cytomegalovirus status using the catalog of TCR beta chain sequences. A later analysis assigned V and J genes by comparing TCR nucleotide sequences with IMGT/GENE-DB human TR gene sequences. Using the TCRdist pipeline, a later analysis assigned CDR3 sequences along with most-parsimonious VDJ recombination scenarios. A later analysis defined each TCR beta chain by its CDR3 amino acid sequence plus V-gene family, and excluded reads lacking a unique V-gene family. To address suspected cross-contamination and a sequencing artifact, a later analysis removed a few hundred highly shared, low-generation-probability nucleotide sequences. A later analysis calculated a clonal expansion index for each public chain from normalized within-repertoire ranks of inferred template counts. In a later analysis, generation probabilities were computed with a VDJ recombination model fitted to out-of-frame rearrangements, and the resulting probabilities were checked against IGoR. In a later analysis, TCR-TCR, TCR-HLA and TCR-CMV co-occurrence was scored with hypergeometric tests, and a repertoire-size bias correction was applied to TCR pairs. In a later analysis, false discovery rates were estimated by permuting HLA or CMV assignments 20 times. A later analysis grouped co-occurring TCRs with DBSCAN, adding TCRdist sequence similarity when clustering within HLA-allele-positive subsets. For co-occurrence clustering, repertoires with fewer than 30,000 or more than 120,000 public chains were excluded, along with five repertoires with anomalous nucleotide sharing. TCRdb re-hosts the immuneACCESS table, in-frame sequences only. Its copies lack some clones; in the studies checked, an unresolved V gene accounts for under half of them, and the cause for the rest is not known. The D gene and trimming were derived from the DNA, and the V and J assignments and clone size from that table. This sample comprises 87,000 or so clones, roughly 79% of them detected only once. In total, the top ten clones hold around 5% of the sample.

Summary of the overall study and its limitations: An association between a missense DCLRE1C variant and V-gene and J-gene trimming of TCR beta chains was found in a later genetic analysis and replicated in an independent cohort. Roughly uniform sequencing depth across donors was assumed in presence/absence analyses, although this assumption may not hold. The authors suggested that the approach could potentially be extended to other disease states and immunological phenotypes. In an earlier analysis of over 550 of the donors, most TCR beta V segments were observed in productive rearrangements about 90% or about 30% of the time, broadly matching IMGT annotations. A later analysis found that TCR association rates varied across HLA loci, with DRB1 alleles showing the most associated TCRs and HLA-C alleles the fewest. The classifier was reported to diagnose cytomegalovirus status with high specificity and sensitivity in both the original and validation cohorts. At a false discovery rate of 0.05, a later analysis linked 16,000 or so TCR beta sequences to specific HLA alleles. Most CMV-associated TCR beta chains appeared to be HLA-restricted in a later analysis, and the HLA associations seemed to be driven largely by CMV exposure. Most TCR sequences were observed very rarely across donors, whereas some public TCRs were present in many individuals. Compared with equally common non-associated chains, HLA-associated TCR beta chains in a later analysis were more clonally expanded and had lower generation probabilities. The study gave a list of some 150 TCR beta chains associated with cytomegalovirus. Compared with the 666-donor mean, donors in an Asian-associated ancestry cluster had fewer N-insertions in productive TCRs, according to a later genetic analysis. Because counts were too low, seventeen rarely observed V segments, including chromosome 9 orphons, were excluded from the earlier analysis of around 590 of the donors. Because some donors lacked HLA typing at each locus, the association tests relied only on the typed subset. According to a later analysis, parvovirus B19, influenza, CMV and Epstein-Barr virus appeared linked to several top co-occurrence clusters. Linkage disequilibrium might explain the correlated functional status among segregating V segments, but an unknown experimental factor could not be excluded. The sequencing pipeline was judged likely to have produced a cluster of highly shared sequence variants as a technical artifact. When HLA alleles, especially DR and DQ, strongly co-occurred, attributing TCR associations to individual alleles was difficult. Because the 87-base-pair reads could not distinguish some IMGT-functional V segments, including TRBV6-2 and TRBV6-3, those segments were excluded. A further reported finding was that TCR beta sequences accurately predicted the HLA-A and HLA-B alleles for most subjects in the first cohort. The cohort was sequenced for TCR beta chains only, and without alpha or paired-chain data the features that could be detected were limited. A few of the identified cytomegalovirus-associated TCR beta chains were confirmed in vitro to be specific for cytomegalovirus antigens. Immune exposure information for the cohort was limited to CMV serostatus.

The junction shows trimming of 4 bases on V and 3 bases on J, and the gene matches do not reach 6 bases of it. The CDR3 sequence holds 15 residues, the cysteine and phenylalanine included. Only CDR3 DNA remains: 45 bases, in frame from the first base. Reading the germline V gene gives CDR1 KGHSH and CDR2 LQKENI. This clonotype was sampled from a woman aged 40 to 49 in good health and CMV-seronegative. The specimen sequenced was PBMCs. Recombination linked TRBV18 to TRBJ1-2, with 9 middle bases fitting TRBD1. The CDR3 region has the sequence CASSHDRGDYYGYTF. The nucleotide sequence is TGTGCCAGCTCACACGACAGGGGGGATTACTATGGCTACACCTTC.